This TCR beta chain appears in the sequencing data of a study of shared clonotypes between healthy human individuals. Study as a whole: CD4 naive cells filled three plates per donor, CD4 memory three, CD8 naive two and CD8 memory one. General study results and limits: All-four-donor shared clonotypes had higher generation probabilities than non-shared clonotypes did.

Adult Caucasians living in Nashville, Tennessee made up all of the donors. Investigators divided CD4+ cells into CD45RA+ naive and CD45RA-negative memory subsets. On this clone: The antigen is not known.

Germline values: CDR1 SGHRS, CDR2 YFSETQ. The CDR3 runs to 14 residues. The V gene lost 3 bases and the J gene lost 4 bases, with 13 bases spanning the gap. Data came from immunoSEQ multiplex PCR; TCRdb stores just in-frame clones and leaves some out. The sample consists of 2,100,000 or so clones, almost 96% of them appearing once. Material: naive CD4+ T cells sorted from blood. Specified subset: CD45RA+ positively selected. This TCR came from a young man in good health. The genes are TRBV5-1 and TRBJ2-5, with D perhaps matching TRBD2 (6 bases). CDR3 in amino acids: CASSWGTRGETQYF. CDR3 nucleotide sequence: TGCGCCAGCAGCTGGGGGACTCGTGGAGAGACCCAGTACTTC. The full variable domain, its missing parts supplied by reference TRBV5-1 and TRBJ2-5, is KAGVTQTPRYLIKTRGQQVTLSCSPISGHRSVSWYQQTPGQGLQFLFEYFSETQRNKGNFPGRFSGRQFSNSRSEMNVSTLELGDSALYLCASSWGTRGETQYFGPGTRLLVL.